This entry features one T cell receptor (beta chain) sequence. This clonotype was counted between two and nine times. The antigen this receptor binds is unknown. No much larger clone is present one base from it, and per-base qualities are unavailable. Donors were a few dozen systemically healthy Caucasian individuals from Russia aged 6 to 90 years. About 10 milliliters of peripheral blood were collected from each donor into EDTA-treated Vacutainer tubes. PBMCs were isolated by Ficoll-Paque density-gradient centrifugation, with at least 7 million obtained per sample. Total RNA, at least 6 micrograms per sample, was extracted from PBMCs with Trizol reagent. The percentages of naive CD45RAhigh/CD27high T cells were determined by flow cytometry on a PBMC aliquot from every donor. The data belong to a study of blood T cells in healthy people across ages (dated by TCRdb to 2013 to 2016). As for the study more broadly: In model experiments, template switching captured about one uniquely barcoded TCR beta cDNA molecule for every two T cells. For two donors (one aged 18 to 29 and one aged 80 or older), the study analyzed two additional independent replicas of 1 million unique cDNA reads from the same blood draw. To avoid experimental bias, donors of different ages were randomly spread across the sequencing lanes. The donors were divided into four age groups: young (average around 17 years), middle-aged (around 41), aged (approximately 62) and long-lived (about 80). Using deep sequencing normalized with unique cDNA molecular identifiers, the study measured how TCR beta repertoire diversity changes with age.

General study outcomes and caveats: Total diversity estimates from one million sequenced T cells were considered lower bounds and underestimates. Because donor CMV infection status was unknown, age-related changes in expanded clonotypes were potentially confounded. A strong correlation was found between observed TCR beta diversity and the percentage of naive T cells measured by flow cytometry. Because profiling used bulk unsorted PBMCs, naive and antigen-experienced compartments could not be compared conclusively. The long-lived group showed more naive CD4+ T cells, fewer expanded clones and increased TCR diversity than the aged group, suggesting age selection. Observed TCR beta diversity per million T cells fell roughly linearly with age, and a significant reduction was already apparent by age around 44.

The protocol used for the library was 5' RACE. Instrument on record: Illumina HiSeq 2500. A second 7 to 11 cycle PCR used a sample-barcoded 5' primer and a J-beta primer mix. A template-switch 5' adaptor carrying 12 random nucleotides introduced a unique molecular identifier onto each TCR beta cDNA molecule. At least 2.5 million CDR3-containing paired-end reads were obtained from each sample. The Mint cDNA synthesis kit, primed by a TRBC-specific oligonucleotide, was used to synthesize first-strand cDNA from all RNA. Following uracil-DNA glycosylase treatment, all cDNA underwent a first 18-cycle PCR with the universal primers M1SS and BC2_uni_R. The authors' pipeline ran thus. Each sample was normalized by randomly selecting 1 million high-quality reads, each carrying a distinct molecular identifier. Reads with shared molecular identifiers were discarded instead of being binned into consensus sequences. MiTCR, set to a Q25 quality threshold and the strictest error-elimination algorithm, was used for CDR3 identification, clonotype clustering and error correction. Lower-bound total TCR beta diversity was estimated with a nonparametric unseen species model using Euler transformation. TCRdb ran its own pipeline on the public reads, namely fastp trimming at Q25 and MiXCR clone calling, and kept in-frame beta chains. Every entry covers one CDR3 protein and lists the most common genes and DNA from its rows. The V and J calls and clone size come from TCRdb's table, not from the authors' own analysis. This sample is represented by 1.5 million to 2 million distinct CDR3 sequences; about 50% of them were singletons. The biggest ten clones account for 2% to 2.5% of the sample.

This sequence originates from a woman in her thirties or forties in good health. Sequenced material: blood.

DNA sequence: TGTGCCAGCAGGTCGGGGACAGGGTCCGAGCAGTACTTC. The translation is CASRSGTGSEQYF. The chain was built from TRBV12-3 or TRBV12-4 and TRBJ2-4, with 9 bases aligning to TRBD1. The J call is uncertain, as TRBJ2-7 better fits the DNA end. Inclusive of the bounding cysteine and phenylalanine, the CDR3 is 13 residues long. CDR3 DNA is the only sequence kept; it has 39 bases, read in frame from the first base.